A selection of T cell receptor beta chains follows, all from one sample in a study of T cell repertoires in cytomegalovirus infection. Each CDR3 protein gets one entry after TCRdb re-called the reads with MiXCR. The sample contains hundreds of thousands of distinct CDR3 sequences, about 39% of which appear only once. For these TCRs, the target antigens are not known. The sequenced sample was cultured PBMCs, obtained from culture after CMV antigen stimulation. The receptor set was obtained from a human donor in good health (CMV status not recorded). Some clones in this sample may be carry-over from other donors' samples. The CDR3 runs from the conserved cysteine through the conserved F or W. D genes are given only for firm matches. Size tells how often a clone was seen (once, few, many) or the class of an expanded clone, and some rows leave it out.

v_call	j_call	d_call	clone_size	cdr3_length	cdr3_nt	cdr3_aa
TRBV7-2	TRBJ1-3	-	few	13	TGTGCCAGCAGCTTAGGGAACCCTAACACCATATATTTT	CASSLGNPNTIYF
TRBV20-1	TRBJ2-1	TRBD1	few	17	TGCAGTGCTGAGGGGACAGGGGGAATCACGCCTGACAATGAGCAGTTCTTC	CSAEGTGGITPDNEQFF
TRBV27	TRBJ2-3	-	many	11	TGTGCCAGCAGCTTTTCAGATACGCAGTATTTT	CASSFSDTQYF
TRBV12-3/TRBV12-4	TRBJ2-7	-	few	13	TGTGCCAGCAGCCCCTGGGTAGGTGGCGAGCAGTACTTC	CASSPWVGGEQYF
TRBV2	TRBJ2-3	-	-	13	TGTGCCAGCAGTGAACCATTTGAAGATACGCAGTATTTT	CASSEPFEDTQYF
TRBV7-2	TRBJ2-6	TRBD1	-	16	TGTGCCAGCAGCTCAACAGGGGTCCCTGGGGCCAACGTCCTGACTTTC	CASSSTGVPGANVLTF
TRBV7-2	TRBJ1-2	TRBD1	few	15	TGTGCCAGCAGCCCATGGGACAGGGGTTTTGATGGCTACACCTTC	CASSPWDRGFDGYTF
TRBV12-3/TRBV12-4	TRBJ2-1	-	-	15	TGTGCCAGCAGCCAGACCGCAAGGTCCTACAATGAGCAGTTCTTC	CASSQTARSYNEQFF
TRBV11-3	TRBJ2-2	-	-	12	TGTGCCAGCAGCCAAAGGGGAGGGGAGCTGTTTTTT	CASSQRGGELFF
TRBV19	TRBJ2-7	-	-	15	TGTGCCAGTAGTATAATGACAGGAGGACCCTACGAGCAGTACTTC	CASSIMTGGPYEQYF
TRBV6-2/TRBV6-3	TRBJ2-1	TRBD2	-	15	TGTGCCAGCAGTTATAGCGGGAGCTCCTACAATGAGCAGTTCTTC	CASSYSGSSYNEQFF
TRBV7-2	TRBJ2-4	TRBD1	many	13	TGTGCCAGCAGCTCCGAACAGGGGAGCATTCAGTACTTC	CASSSEQGSIQYF
TRBV7-2	TRBJ2-7	-	many	14	TGTGCCAGCAGCTTGGTTTGGAGCTCCTACGAGCAGTACTTC	CASSLVWSSYEQYF
TRBV11-1	TRBJ2-1	TRBD1	few	17	TGTGCCAGCAGCCCACCCTCGGACAGGAGTTTCTACAATGAGCAGTTCTTC	CASSPPSDRSFYNEQFF
TRBV7-2	TRBJ2-7	-	-	13	TGTGCCAGCAGCCCCTCAGGGGTCGACGAGCAGTACTTC	CASSPSGVDEQYF
TRBV7-2	TRBJ2-3	-	-	14	TGTGCCAGCAGCCACCTCGGGAGTGTAGATACGCAGTATTTT	CASSHLGSVDTQYF
TRBV19	TRBJ2-6	-	many	15	TGTGCCAGCCTGGGGGCGGACTCTGGGGCCAACGTCCTGACTTTC	CASLGADSGANVLTF
TRBV12-3/TRBV12-4	TRBJ2-3	TRBD2	-	17	TGTGCCAGCAGTAACATCTCCGGGACTAGCGATACAGATACGCAGTATTTT	CASSNISGTSDTDTQYF
TRBV10-2	TRBJ2-7	-	-	12	TGCGCCAGCGCGGGCCAAGGCGGCGAGCAGTACTTC	CASAGQGGEQYF
TRBV7-2	TRBJ1-2	TRBD1	-	15	TGTGCCAGCAGCTCAGGACAGGGAGGCCTCGGTGGCTACACCTTC	CASSSGQGGLGGYTF
TRBV10-3	TRBJ1-1	TRBD1	-	15	TGTGCCATCCGGGACAGGGGACGAAGCGGGACTGAAGCTTTCTTT	CAIRDRGRSGTEAFF
TRBV27	TRBJ2-4	TRBD1	-	15	TGTGCCAGCAAAAGGGACAGCGGACTTGCGGACATTCAGTACTTC	CASKRDSGLADIQYF
TRBV7-6	TRBJ1-2	TRBD1	-	15	TGTGCCAGCAGTCTAGCCCGGACAGGGACCCATGGCTACACCTTC	CASSLARTGTHGYTF
TRBV6-1	TRBJ1-2	-	-	17	TGTGCCAGCACCCTTGACAGGCTGGCCAGGGCTAACTATGGCTACACCTTC	CASTLDRLARANYGYTF
TRBV4-1	TRBJ2-2	-	once	14	TGTGCCAGCAGCCAGCGGCGGGGCACCGGGGAGCTGTTTTTT	CASSQRRGTGELFF
TRBV7-2	TRBJ1-1	-	-	15	TGTGCCAGCAGCACCGGGCCAGGGTGGGGCACTGAAGCTTTCTTT	CASSTGPGWGTEAFF
TRBV15	TRBJ1-2	-	-	13	TGTGCCACCAGCAGAGATCGAACAGCCCACTACACCTTC	CATSRDRTAHYTF
TRBV15	TRBJ2-7	TRBD1	-	15	TGTGCCACCAGCAGATCCGGGACAGGGTCCTACGAGCAGTACTTC	CATSRSGTGSYEQYF
TRBV6-1	TRBJ2-7	-	-	15	TGTGCCAGCAGTTATACGGGAAAGGCCCCCTACGAGCAGTACTTC	CASSYTGKAPYEQYF
TRBV5-6	TRBJ2-1	-	few	14	TGTGCCAGCAGCCCTGGCGTAACAGACAATGAGCAGTTCTTC	CASSPGVTDNEQFF
TRBV7-2	TRBJ2-1	TRBD1	few	16	TGTGCCAGCAGCTCCCGGCCCCCAGGGGGCTACAATGAGCAGTTCTTC	CASSSRPPGGYNEQFF
TRBV11-2	TRBJ2-1	TRBD2	few	16	TGTGCCAGCAGAAAATACTGGGCGGGAGGAGGTGATGAGCAGTTCTTC	CASRKYWAGGGDEQFF
TRBV4-2	TRBJ2-7	TRBD2	-	15	TGTGCCAGCAGCCAAGCACTAGCGGCCGCCTACGAGCAGTACTTC	CASSQALAAAYEQYF
TRBV12-3/TRBV12-4	TRBJ1-2	-	few	14	TGTGCCAGCAGTTCCCGCGGGCGCGACTATGGCTACACCTTC	CASSSRGRDYGYTF
TRBV7-4	TRBJ1-6	-	few	14	TGTGCCAGCAGCTTATTAGGGATTTATTCACCCCTCCACTTT	CASSLLGIYSPLHF
TRBV12-3/TRBV12-4	TRBJ2-5	-	-	12	TGTGCCAGCAGCGAGTCCTGGGACATCCGTTTCTTC	CASSESWDIRFF
TRBV7-2	TRBJ2-3	-	-	14	TGTGCCAGCAGCTCCGGACAGACCCCAGATACGCAGTATTTT	CASSSGQTPDTQYF
TRBV7-8	TRBJ1-4	TRBD1	-	14	TGTGCCAGCAGCCGCCGAGAGGGGGCCGAAAAACTGTTTTTT	CASSRREGAEKLFF
TRBV7-4	TRBJ2-3	-	few	16	TGTGCCAGCAGCTTTAGCCTAGCCCGCAGCACAGATACGCAGTATTTT	CASSFSLARSTDTQYF
TRBV7-9	TRBJ1-1	TRBD1	few	15	TGTGCCAGCAGCCTGGGACAGGGGATGAACACTGAAGCTTTCTTT	CASSLGQGMNTEAFF
TRBV7-2	TRBJ1-1	-	many	14	TGTGCCAGCAGCTACGTACTTCTGAACACTGAAGCTTTCTTT	CASSYVLLNTEAFF